Presented here are 14 T cell receptor beta chains from one specimen sequenced in a study of cytomegalovirus exposure and HLA in healthy donors. Primers for the PCR totalled 60 Vbeta and 13 Jbeta. Sequencing used immunoSEQ multiplex PCR; TCRdb keeps in-frame clones, though not all of them. The sample has tens of thousands of clones, 60% to 80% seen once. Sequenced sample: PBMCs. The receptors shown here come from a woman between 35 and 50 years old in good health and CMV-seronegative.

The chain couples TRBV5-1 to TRBJ1-5; tentative D call: TRBD1 (6 bases). The V and J ends lost 4 bases and 4 bases respectively, with 12 bases between them. Germline CDR1 reads SGHRS; CDR2 reads YFSETQ. This CDR3 contains 14 residues. This CDR3 reads CASSPGGPNQPQHF. The CDR3 DNA reads TGCGCCAGCAGCCCCGGGGGGCCTAATCAGCCCCAGCATTTT.

The V call is TRBV6-6, the J call TRBJ1-5; TRBD1 might be the D (6 bases). The length of the CDR3 is 15 residues. The V end lost 6 bases, the J end lost 3 bases, and 15 bases lay between the germline ends. Looked up from germline, CDR1 is MNHNY and CDR2 is SVGAGI (reference sequence). CDR3 in DNA: TGTGCCAGCAGACCACAGGGTATGGACAATCAGCCCCAGCATTTT. This codes for CASRPQGMDNQPQHF.

The rearrangement uses TRBV29-1 and TRBJ2-2; the match to TRBD1 covers 9 bases. The junction had 4 bases not matched to a gene; V was cut back by 7 bases and J by 1 base. CDR1 and CDR2 from the germline V gene are SQVTM and ANQGSEA. The CDR3 has 14 amino acids. The CDR3, as DNA: TGCAGCGCTCACAGGGGGCGGAACACCGGGGAGCTGTTTTTT. This codes for CSAHRGRNTGELFF.

This rearrangement joins TRBV6-6 to TRBJ2-7; the match to TRBD1 covers 9 bases. Germline V gene data show CDR1 as MNHNY and CDR2 as SVGAGI (reference sequence). V gave up 0 bases and J gave up 3 bases; unmatched junction bases: 0. The CDR3 loop spans 14 amino acids. The DNA of the CDR3 is TGTGCCAGCAGTTACTCGACAGGGGGCTACGAGCAGTACTTC. Translated, it gives CASSYSTGGYEQYF.

The CDR3 is CASSVEARQDSGNTIYF. The CDR3 nucleotides are TGTGCCAGCAGCGTAGAAGCGAGACAGGACTCTGGAAACACCATATATTTT. The genes are TRBV9 and TRBJ1-3; D is perhaps TRBD1 (6 bases). The length of the CDR3 is 17 residues. The germline V gene has CDR1 SGDLS and CDR2 YYNGEE. V lost 0 bases to trimming and J lost 0 bases, with 13 bases between them.

The chain has TRBV29-1 and TRBJ2-1; D might be TRBD1 (6 bases). Trimming took off 7 bases at V and 0 bases at J, with 16 bases between the two ends. Germline CDR1 and CDR2: SQVTM and ANQGSEA. The CDR3 has 15 residues. The CDR3 region is CSASQQGGSYNEQFF. As DNA, the CDR3 is TGCAGCGCCTCCCAACAGGGTGGCTCCTACAATGAGCAGTTCTTC.

The chain uses TRBV9 and TRBJ1-2, with 8 nucleotides matching TRBD1. Trimming removed 3 bases from V and 4 bases from J; junction bases left unmatched: 2. The CDR3 has 13 residues. Germline V gene sequence: CDR1 SGDLS, CDR2 YYNGEE. Here the CDR3 reads CASSETGAYGYTF. DNA for the CDR3: TGTGCCAGCAGCGAGACAGGGGCCTATGGCTACACCTTC.

This chain links TRBV4-1 with TRBJ1-5, with a tentative D call TRBD1 (5 bases). CDR1 MGHRA and CDR2 YSYEKL come from the germline V gene. V lost 4 bases to trimming and J lost 6 bases, with 19 bases between them. The CDR3 is made up of 16 amino acids. CDR3: CASSPSGGGSGQPQHF. The CDR3 nucleotides are TGCGCCAGCAGCCCCTCCGGCGGGGGTAGCGGTCAGCCCCAGCATTTT.

The chain couples TRBV4-1 to TRBJ2-2, with D possibly TRBD2 on 6 matching bases. The germline V gene encodes CDR1 MGHRA and CDR2 YSYEKL. There are 16 residues in the CDR3. Trimming cost V 6 bases and J 7 bases, with 21 bases left between them. The CDR3: CASRFRDFAYSGELFF. The DNA for the CDR3 is TGCGCCAGCAGATTCCGGGACTTCGCCTACAGCGGGGAGCTGTTTTTT.

The CDR3 here is CASSTYRAGHTEAFF. The CDR3 DNA follows: TGTGCCAGCAGCACCTACAGGGCCGGTCATACTGAAGCTTTCTTT. The chain recombines TRBV21-1 with TRBJ1-1; TRBD1 was called by the table and not checked on the DNA. TRBV21-1 is noted as a pseudogene. The CDR3 sequence is 15 residues long.

This clone occurred a few times. The chain links TRBV6-6 to TRBJ2-7, with 12 bases that match TRBD2. The CDR3 is made up of 14 amino acids. Germline V gene data show CDR1 as MNHNY and CDR2 as SVGAGI (reference sequence). V dropped 6 bases and J dropped 3; count of bases not matched to a gene: 3. The chain's CDR3 is CASSAGLAGYEQYF. CDR3 bases: TGTGCCAGCAGCGCGGGACTAGCGGGCTACGAGCAGTACTTC.

As DNA, the CDR3 is TGTGCCAGCAGCTTGGCAAGCTCCTACGAGCAGTACTTC. Its protein is CASSLASSYEQYF. The chain carries TRBV7-6 and TRBJ2-7, with no clear D. The V end was cut by 3 bases, the J end by 0 bases, with 6 bases between. The CDR3 has 13 amino acids. Germline-derived CDR1 and CDR2 are SGHVS and FNYEAQ.

J is TRBJ1-1 and V is TRBV6-6, with D possibly being TRBD1 (6 bases). The V end lost 4 bases, the J end lost 6 bases, and 18 bases lay between the germline ends. The germline V gene encodes CDR1 MNHNY and CDR2 SVGAGI (reference sequence). The length of the CDR3 is 15 residues. The CDR3 nucleotides are TGTGCCAGCAGTTGGGAGGGGGTTTCAAGGGCTGAAGCTTTCTTT. Translation: CASSWEGVSRAEAFF.

The genes are TRBV28 and TRBJ1-5, with D uncertain. V was cut by 6 bases and J by 0 bases, with 6 bases left in between. CDR3 length: 13 amino acids. The germline gives CDR1 MDHEN, CDR2 SYDVKM. DNA of the CDR3: TGTGCCAGCAGGACAAATAGCAATCAGCCCCAGCATTTT. Translated, it gives CASRTNSNQPQHF.